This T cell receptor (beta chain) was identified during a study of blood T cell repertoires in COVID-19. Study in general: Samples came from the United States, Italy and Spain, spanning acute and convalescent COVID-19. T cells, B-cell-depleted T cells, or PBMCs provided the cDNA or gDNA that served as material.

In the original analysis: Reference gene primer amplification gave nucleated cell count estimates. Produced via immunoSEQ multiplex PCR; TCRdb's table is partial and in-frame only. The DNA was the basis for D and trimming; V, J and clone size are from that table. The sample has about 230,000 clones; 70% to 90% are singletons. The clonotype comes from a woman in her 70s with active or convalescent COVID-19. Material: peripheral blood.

DNA of the CDR3: TGTGCCAGCACCTCTCATGAGGGCACCTATAATTCACCCCTCCACTTT. Translating it yields CASTSHEGTYNSPLHF. The chain links TRBV28 to TRBJ1-6; D ambiguous. The CDR3 consists of 16 residues. Trimming took off 7 bases at V and 2 bases at J, with 15 bases between the two ends. The germline gives CDR1 MDHEN, CDR2 SYDVKM. The whole variable domain, remainder taken from reference TRBV28 and TRBJ1-6, is DVKVTQSSRYLVKRTGEKVFLECVQDMDHENMFWYRQDPGLGLRLIYFSYDVKMKEKGDIPEGYSVSREKKERFSLILESASTNQTSMYLCASTSHEGTYNSPLHFGNGTRLTVT.